The 18 T cell receptor beta chains presented below share a single source sample, sequenced in a study of cytomegalovirus exposure and HLA in healthy donors. The data were produced by immunoSEQ multiplex PCR, yet TCRdb's version contains in-frame clones alone and is incomplete. The sample records about 130,000 clones, approximately 91% being singletons. Sequencing input: PBMCs. These receptors were taken from a man younger than 40 in good health and CMV-seronegative.

This rearrangement joins TRBV4-1 to TRBJ2-7; TRBD2 aligns across 8 bases. The CDR3 loop spans 15 amino acids. J was trimmed by 2 bases and V by 3 bases; bases with no gene match: 6. Germline CDR1 MGHRA, CDR2 YSYEKL. Here the CDR3 reads CASSHPPGGAYEQYF. CDR3 coding DNA: TGCGCCAGCAGCCACCCTCCGGGGGGGGCCTACGAGCAGTACTTC.

This clone was seen only a few times. The chain recombines TRBV5-1 with TRBJ2-7; D gene uncertain. The germline V and J ends were trimmed by 4 bases and 5 bases, with 10 bases remaining between them. The CDR3 is 12 residues long. CDR1 is SGHRS, CDR2 YFSETQ, per germline. The CDR3 region is CASSPPADEQYF. The CDR3 DNA is TGCGCCAGCAGCCCGCCCGCGGACGAGCAGTACTTC.

As DNA, the CDR3 is TGCAGCGTTGCGGAGGGAGCATATGAGCAGTTCTTC. Its translation is CSVAEGAYEQFF. The genes are TRBV29-1 and TRBJ2-1; D is perhaps TRBD2 (6 bases). This CDR3 is 12 amino acids long. Germline CDR1 is SQVTM and CDR2 is ANQGSEA. The V gene lost 4 bases and the J gene lost 8 bases, with 12 bases spanning the gap.

The genes are TRBV19 and TRBJ1-2; D may be TRBD1 (5 bases). The CDR3 extends over 12 amino acids. Trimming cost V 1 base and J 6 bases, with 6 bases left between them. The germline V gene encodes CDR1 LNHDA and CDR2 SQIVND (reference sequence). CDR3 nucleotide sequence: TGTGCCAGTAGTATAGGGGGGGATGGCTACACCTTC. As protein: CASSIGGDGYTF. Supplemented by reference TRBV19 and TRBJ1-2, the full variable domain reads DGGITQSPKYLFRKEGQNVTLSCEQNLNHDAMYWYRQDPGQGLRLIYYSQIVNDFQKGDIAEGYSVSREKKESFPLTVTSAQKNPTAFYLCASSIGGDGYTFGSGTRLTVV.

The rearrangement links TRBV5-4 to TRBJ2-3, with D possibly matching TRBD2 (5 bases). The CDR3 runs to 14 residues. Germline loops: CDR1 SGHNT, CDR2 YYREEE (reference sequence). Trimming stripped 1 base from V and 5 bases from J, with 11 bases between. CDR3 amino acids: CASSLPSREDTQYF. In DNA form, the CDR3 reads TGTGCCAGCAGCTTGCCGTCTCGGGAAGATACGCAGTATTTT. The full variable domain, with the rest looked up from reference TRBV5-4 and TRBJ2-3, is ETGVTQSPTHLIKTRGQQVTLRCSSQSGHNTVSWYQQALGQGPQFIFQYYREEENGRGNFPPRFSGLQFPNYSSELNVNALELDDSALYLCASSLPSREDTQYFGPGTRLTVL.

This chain connects TRBV10-3 to TRBJ2-7, with 7 bases identical to TRBD1. Germline V gene lookup returns CDR1 ENHRY and CDR2 SYGVKD. CDR3 size: 11 residues. J lost 5 bases, V lost 8 bases, and 3 bases had no gene match. CDR3 nucleotide sequence: TGTGCCATCGCAGGGGGTGACGAGCAGTACTTC. It yields the protein CAIAGGDEQYF.

This clone was seen once. This sequence joins TRBV19 and TRBJ1-1; the D gene is possibly TRBD1 (5 bases). Trimming removed 10 bases at V and 6 bases at J, with 15 bases between. The germline CDR1 and CDR2 sequences are LNHDA and SQIVND (reference sequence). This CDR3 contains 12 residues. As DNA, the CDR3 is TGTGCCACCAAGTATTCGGGGGCTGAAGCTTTCTTT. It codes for CATKYSGAEAFF.

The V gene is TRBV19, the J gene TRBJ1-3; D unresolved. V was cut by 7 bases and J by 0 bases, with 16 bases left in between. In germline, CDR1 is LNHDA, CDR2 SQIVND (reference sequence). There are 16 residues in the CDR3. CDR3: CASNRGGQTSGNTIYF. The CDR3, as DNA: TGTGCCAGTAATAGAGGAGGTCAAACCTCTGGAAACACCATATATTTT.

J is TRBJ2-2 and V is TRBV6-6; D call uncertain. Germline CDR1 is MNHNY and CDR2 is SVGAGI (reference sequence). Trimming stripped 0 bases from V and 7 bases from J, with 6 bases between. CDR3 size: 13 residues. The DNA for the CDR3 is TGTGCCAGCAGTTACTCGATTAGCGGGGAGCTGTTTTTT. The encoded protein is CASSYSISGELFF.

The chain has TRBV6-6 and TRBJ2-1, with a tentative D call TRBD2 (6 bases). Trimming cost V 4 bases and J 10 bases, with 17 bases left between them. CDR1 is MNHNY and CDR2 is SVGAGI in the germline V gene (reference sequence). The CDR3 totals 14 residues. The CDR3 spells CASSFGLFRYEQFF. In nucleotides, the CDR3 is TGTGCCAGCAGTTTCGGACTATTCCGTTACGAGCAGTTCTTC.

The rearrangement uses TRBV5-1 and TRBJ2-2; 9 positions agree with TRBD1. The CDR3 spans 17 residues. V lost 2 bases and J lost 6; bases outside the gene matches: 11. The germline V gene encodes CDR1 SGHRS and CDR2 YFSETQ. For the CDR3, the DNA is TGCGCCAGCAGCTTTAGCCCCGGGACAGGGTCGGCCGGGGAGCTGTTTTTT. Translating it yields CASSFSPGTGSAGELFF.

The chain is built from TRBV6-6 and TRBJ2-5; 8 bases line up with TRBD2. V lost 0 bases and J lost 1; bases outside the gene matches: 4. The germline gives CDR1 MNHNY, CDR2 SVGAGI (reference sequence). The CDR3 spans 16 residues. The CDR3 region has the DNA TGTGCCAGCAGTTACTCGGGTAGCGGGGCCCAAGAGACCCAGTACTTC. Protein product: CASSYSGSGAQETQYF.

The chain joins TRBV5-1 to TRBJ2-1; the D gene is possibly TRBD2 (6 bases). Per germline, CDR1 SGHRS and CDR2 YFSETQ. This CDR3 is built from 14 residues. V lost 2 bases and J 8 bases, leaving 14 bases between the germline ends. CDR3 residues: CASSLTVGGHEQFF. The CDR3 nucleotides are TGCGCCAGCAGCTTAACAGTAGGAGGGCATGAGCAGTTCTTC.

The chain couples TRBV27 to TRBJ2-3; TRBD2 agrees at 8 bases. The CDR3 consists of 14 residues. CDR1 and CDR2 from the germline V gene are MNHEY and SMNVEV (reference sequence). V was clipped by 6 bases and J by 1 base; unmatched bases: 3. As DNA, the CDR3 is TGTGCCAGCAGAGGACTAGCCGGCACAGATACGCAGTATTTT. Its translation is CASRGLAGTDTQYF.

The chain joins TRBV6-6 to TRBJ2-3, with D possibly matching TRBD2 (6 bases). Deletions cut 3 bases from V and 4 bases from J, with 14 bases between. CDR1 is MNHNY and CDR2 is SVGAGI in the germline V gene (reference sequence). The CDR3 is made up of 15 amino acids. CDR3 DNA: TGTGCCAGCAGTTATCTCGTCAGGGAGGCAGATACGCAGTATTTT. Translated: CASSYLVREADTQYF.

The V gene is TRBV7-9, the J gene TRBJ2-3; TRBD2 matches at 9 bases. The CDR3 has 18 residues. Germline values: CDR1 SEHNR, CDR2 FQNEAQ (reference sequence). With V trimmed by 1 base and J by 6 bases, 14 bases remained unmatched. DNA for the CDR3: TGTGCCAGCAGCTTAGTCCCGGGCGGGAGGGCCGAGGTGGATACGCAGTATTTT. This translates into CASSLVPGGRAEVDTQYF.

V usage is TRBV18 and J usage is TRBJ2-1, with D uncertain. CDR1 is KGHSH, CDR2 LQKENI, per germline. V dropped 5 bases and J dropped 8 bases, with 13 bases sitting between them. The CDR3 has 13 residues. CDR3 sequence (DNA): TGTGCCAGCTCAGCCCAACCCAGCGATGAGCAGTTCTTC. It codes for CASSAQPSDEQFF.

The chain carries TRBV7-8 and TRBJ1-2, with D possibly being TRBD1 (6 bases). The CDR3 is made up of 13 amino acids. CDR1 SGHVS and CDR2 FQNEAQ come from the germline V gene. The V and J ends lost 2 bases and 12 bases respectively, with 16 bases between them. The CDR3 bases are TGTGCCAGCAGCTTAAAAATCGGGGGGGCGCACACCTTC. The encoded protein is CASSLKIGGAHTF.